The TCR beta chain described here comes from a study of T cell responses to AZD1222 COVID-19 vaccine. Study observations and caveats: Regions 160-218 and 743-854 dominated among vaccine-associated CD4 TCRs spanning spike.

The CDR3 is 14 amino acids. Trimming took off 1 base at V and 7 bases at J, with 14 bases between the two ends. The germline V gene encodes CDR1 LGHDT and CDR2 YNNKEL (reference sequence). Comments on this clone: Its antigen is currently unknown.

TCRdb keeps only in-frame clones here, not all; method: immunoSEQ multiplex PCR. The sample lists over 150,000 clones, approximately 92% occurring once. Sample: peripheral blood, taken on day 0 of AZD1222 vaccination. This chain links TRBV3-1 (or the pseudogene TRBV3-2) with TRBJ2-7; D unresolved. This clonotype originated in an adult in good health. The CDR3 nucleotides read TGTGCCAGCAGCCAAGGGGCAGGCGCGGAGGAGCAGTACGTC. It yields the protein CASSQGAGAEEQYV.